The 18 T cell receptor beta chains reported below all come from one sample, sequenced in a study of cytomegalovirus exposure and HLA in healthy donors. With 60 Vbeta and 13 Jbeta primers, the PCR was carried out. Method: immunoSEQ multiplex PCR; TCRdb's copy keeps in-frame clones and lacks some. This sample's clone table lists over 200,000 clones. The specimen was PBMCs. These receptors all stem from a woman younger than 45 in good health and CMV-seropositive.

The genes are TRBV29-1 and TRBJ1-1; 12 bases are shared with TRBD1. Germline V gene data show CDR1 as SQVTM and CDR2 as ANQGSEA. The CDR3 is 13 amino acids. V was clipped by 7 bases and J by 7 bases; unmatched bases: 7. The CDR3 reads CSGLGQGAGEAFF. The CDR3 DNA is TGCAGCGGCTTGGGACAGGGGGCGGGTGAAGCTTTCTTT.

The chain carries TRBV14 and TRBJ1-5; D gene uncertain. The CDR3 sequence is 13 residues long. With 3 bases removed from V and 9 bases from J, the gap between germline ends came to 12 bases. Germline V gene sequence: CDR1 SGHDN, CDR2 FVKESK. In DNA form, the CDR3 reads TGTGCCAGCAGCCAGGGCCCCCTGTCGCCCCAGCATTTT. Protein product: CASSQGPLSPQHF. The whole variable domain, remainder taken from reference TRBV14 and TRBJ1-5, is EAGVTQFPSHSVIEKGQTVTLRCDPISGHDNLYWYRRVMGKEIKFLLHFVKESKQDESGMPNNRFLAERTGGTYSTLKVQPAELEDSGVYFCASSQGPLSPQHFGDGTRLSIL.

The chain uses TRBV19 and TRBJ2-2; 12 bases are shared with TRBD2. Germline values: CDR1 LNHDA, CDR2 SQIVND (reference sequence). The CDR3 runs to 16 residues. V shed 6 bases, J shed 1 base, and the junction held 3 bases outside the gene matches. CDR3 bases: TGTGCCAGTAGAGGGACTAGCGGGCGGAACACCGGGGAGCTGTTTTTT. Its translation is CASRGTSGRNTGELFF.

The rearrangement joins TRBV4-2 to TRBJ2-2, with 13 bases identical to TRBD2. This CDR3 spans 17 amino acids. Germline CDR1 and CDR2: LGHNA and YNFKEQ. V was pared by 0 bases and J by 7 bases, with 5 bases of the junction left unmatched. Here the CDR3 reads CASSQDRGLAGIGELFF. The DNA of the CDR3 is TGTGCCAGCAGCCAAGATCGGGGACTAGCGGGGATCGGGGAGCTGTTTTTT.

The chain couples TRBV6-5 to TRBJ1-5; D unclear. Germline assignment: CDR1 MNHEY and CDR2 SVGAGI. V lost 6 bases and J lost 6, with 15 bases in between. CDR3 size: 14 residues. CDR3 nucleotide sequence: TGTGCCAGCAGGCCACGGAGGGAGGGTCAGCCCCAGCATTTT. It codes for CASRPRREGQPQHF.

This chain joins TRBV2 and TRBJ2-7; 7 bases line up with TRBD1. Trimming at V came to 6 bases and at J to 4 bases, leaving 9 bases not matched to a gene. This CDR3 is 14 amino acids long. Per germline, CDR1 SNHLY and CDR2 FYNNEI. The CDR3 DNA is TGTGCCAGCAGCAGAGGGACAGTACTTTACGAGCAGTACTTC. Encoded protein: CASSRGTVLYEQYF.

The V call is TRBV9, the J call TRBJ2-3; D is possibly TRBD1 (5 bases). CDR1 and CDR2 from the germline V gene are SGDLS and YYNGEE. The CDR3 is 15 amino acids. V was clipped by 4 bases and J by 2 bases, with 14 bases between them. DNA of the CDR3: TGTGCCAGCAGCCTGTGGGGCACTACCACAGATACGCAGTATTTT. Amino acid sequence: CASSLWGTTTDTQYF.

The V gene is TRBV10-3, the J gene TRBJ2-2, with a tentative D call TRBD2 (5 bases). CDR1 is ENHRY, CDR2 SYGVKD, per germline. The V gene lost 6 bases and the J gene lost 0 bases, with 5 bases spanning the gap. The CDR3 covers 13 residues. DNA of the CDR3: TGTGCCATCAGGGGAGCGAACACCGGGGAGCTGTTTTTT. Translation: CAIRGANTGELFF.

The chain links TRBV6-5 to TRBJ1-3; D unresolved. The V and J ends lost 8 bases and 1 base respectively, with 9 bases between them. Germline assignment: CDR1 MNHEY and CDR2 SVGAGI. The CDR3 sequence is 13 residues long. DNA for the CDR3: TGTGCCAGCGGGCAGGCATCTGGAAACACCATATATTTT. It is translated as CASGQASGNTIYF.

This rearrangement joins TRBV18 to TRBJ2-3; 11 nucleotides align to TRBD2. The V and J ends lost 3 bases and 4 bases, in that order; junction bases with no gene match: 6. Germline lookup yields CDR1 KGHSH and CDR2 LQKENI. The CDR3 is 16 amino acids. CDR3 DNA sequence: TGTGCCAGCTCACCGACTAGCGGGATGGTGGCAGATACGCAGTATTTT. It yields the protein CASSPTSGMVADTQYF. Drawing the rest from reference TRBV18 and TRBJ2-3, the complete variable domain is NAGVMQNPRHLVRRRGQEARLRCSPMKGHSHVYWYRQLPEEGLKFMVYLQKENIIDESGMPKERFSAEFPKEGPSILRIQQVVRGDSAAYFCASSPTSGMVADTQYFGPGTRLTVL.

The rearrangement joins TRBV28 to TRBJ2-7; no reliable D call. Germline loops: CDR1 MDHEN, CDR2 SYDVKM. There are 13 residues in the CDR3. V lost 4 bases, J lost 6 bases, and 13 bases lay in between. The CDR3 coding sequence is TGTGCCAGCAGTTCCCCAGGATCGCCCGAGCAGTACTTC. This sequence encodes CASSSPGSPEQYF.

This chain joins TRBV4-1 and TRBJ1-2, with 7 bases identical to TRBD1. The CDR3 runs to 15 residues. V was clipped by 3 bases and J by 4 bases; unmatched bases: 8. CDR1 MGHRA and CDR2 YSYEKL come from the germline V gene. CDR3 in amino acids: CASSQETGTVYGYTF. CDR3 DNA: TGCGCCAGCAGCCAGGAGACAGGGACCGTCTATGGCTACACCTTC.

V gene TRBV29-1 combines with J gene TRBJ2-3; 12 nucleotides align to TRBD2. V dropped 5 bases and J dropped 4; count of bases not matched to a gene: 4. The germline gives CDR1 SQVTM, CDR2 ANQGSEA. This CDR3 comprises 14 residues. The DNA for the CDR3 is TGCAGCGTTATTCTAGCGGGAGGGCCAGATACGCAGTATTTT. It encodes CSVILAGGPDTQYF.

The rearrangement joins TRBV9 to TRBJ2-5, with 10 bases identical to TRBD2. The germline V gene has CDR1 SGDLS and CDR2 YYNGEE. With V trimmed by 0 bases and J by 5 bases, 4 bases remained unmatched. CDR3 length equals 15 residues. CDR3 sequence: CASSVVLAGVETQYF. In nucleotides, the CDR3 is TGTGCCAGCAGCGTAGTTCTAGCGGGAGTGGAGACCCAGTACTTC. The full variable domain, with the rest looked up from reference TRBV9 and TRBJ2-5, is DSGVTQTPKHLITATGQRVTLRCSPRSGDLSVYWYQQSLDQGLQFLIQYYNGEERAKGNILERFSAQQFPDLHSELNLSSLELGDSALYFCASSVVLAGVETQYFGPGTRLLVL.

This rearrangement joins TRBV29-1 to TRBJ2-2, with unresolved D. Germline loops: CDR1 SQVTM, CDR2 ANQGSEA. The CDR3 runs 13 residues. Trimming left V 3 bases short and J 4 bases short, with 9 bases between. The CDR3 protein is CSVDPYSTGELFF. The CDR3 region has the DNA TGCAGCGTTGACCCGTACAGCACCGGGGAGCTGTTTTTT.

This rearrangement joins TRBV18 to TRBJ1-2; D is possibly TRBD1 (6 bases). Germline CDR1 KGHSH, CDR2 LQKENI. V dropped 0 bases and J dropped 8 bases, with 13 bases sitting between them. The CDR3 is made up of 14 amino acids. Written as DNA, the CDR3 is TGTGCCAGCTCACCACCTTCGCAGGGGAGAGGCTACACCTTC. Translated: CASSPPSQGRGYTF.

The chain joins TRBV28 to TRBJ2-7; maybe TRBD2 (5 bases). Germline V gene lookup returns CDR1 MDHEN and CDR2 SYDVKM. Trimming took 9 bases from V and 2 from J, leaving 20 bases between them. This CDR3 has 15 amino acids. The CDR3: CASRRDPQGAYEQYF. The CDR3 DNA reads TGTGCCAGTCGCCGGGATCCCCAAGGAGCCTACGAGCAGTACTTC.

The V and J genes are TRBV11-2 and TRBJ1-1; TRBD1 matches 9 bases. This CDR3 comprises 14 residues. Trimming cost V 3 bases and J 6 bases; bases outside gene matches: 5. Germline V gives CDR1 SGHAT, CDR2 FQNNGV. For the CDR3, the DNA is TGTGCCAGCAGCTTTTCTCGGGACAGGGCTGAAGCTTTCTTT. Its translation is CASSFSRDRAEAFF. Full variable domain (remainder filled in from reference TRBV11-2 and TRBJ1-1): EAGVAQSPRYKIIEKRQSVAFWCNPISGHATLYWYQQILGQGPKLLIQFQNNGVVDDSQLPKDRFSAERLKGVDSTLKIQPAKLEDSAVYLCASSFSRDRAEAFFGQGTRLTVV.